Presented here are 3 T cell receptor beta chains from one specimen sequenced in a study of blood T cells in healthy people across ages. Primers used in a second PCR of roughly 6 to 12 cycles were a sample-barcoded 5' primer and a J-beta primer mix. TCRdb itself ran the 5' RACE reads through MiXCR, one entry per CDR3 protein. The data contain over 950,000 distinct CDR3 sequences, less than 45% of them seen just once; the ten biggest clones take up roughly 14%. Sample: blood. The receptors derive from a man aged 18 to 35 in good health.

The V and J genes are TRBV12-3 or TRBV12-4 and TRBJ1-5; the D is unclear. The CDR3 sequence is 17 residues long. Between the trimmed V and J ends, which lost 5 bases and 0 bases, there was a span of 17 bases. CDR3 loop: CASSPQGGRYSNQPQHF. DNA of the CDR3: TGTGCCAGCAGTCCTCAAGGTGGCAGATATAGCAATCAGCCCCAGCATTTT.

The chain combines TRBV7-2 with TRBJ1-1; possibly TRBD1 for D (5 bases). Deletions cut 6 bases from V and 3 bases from J, with 14 bases between. The germline V gene encodes CDR1 SGHTA and CDR2 FQGNSA. CDR3 length: 14 amino acids. The CDR3 sequence is CASRGRGLYTEAFF. CDR3 bases: TGTGCCAGCAGGGGTAGGGGCCTCTACACTGAAGCTTTCTTT.

A remark on this clonotype: The junction departs from germline at one end; a sequencing error may be responsible. The rearrangement links TRBV5-4 to TRBJ1-2, with D possibly matching TRBD1 (5 bases). Germline V gene lookup returns CDR1 SGHNT and CDR2 YYREEE (reference sequence). This CDR3 region has 15 residues. CDR3 in amino acids: CAGSPSVGGIYGYTF. The DNA of the CDR3 is TGTGCCGGCAGCCCTTCGGTTGGGGGAATCTATGGCTACACCTTC.